This T cell receptor (beta chain) was recovered during a study of T cells in Graves' hyperthyroidism and ophthalmopathy. Amplified TCR beta CDR3 regions derived from RNA transcripts. The HTBI primer set served for first-round RT-PCR of the TCR CDR3. One entry per CDR3 protein, called by TCRdb with MiXCR from the multiplex PCR reads. Of 550,000 to 850,000 distinct CDR3 sequences listed, approximately 19% are singletons. Those with hyperthyroidism were 18 to 65 years old, newly diagnosed, and ill for under 2 months. Exclusion of a patient resulted from uncontrolled infection, other autoimmune disease, pregnancy or lactation. The study collected blood at first hyperthyroidism diagnosis, before any ophthalmopathy symptoms arose. Ten or more counts support this clonotype. The sequence was collected from a woman aged 45-65 years with Graves' hyperthyroidism that later progressed to Graves' ophthalmopathy. Sequenced sample: blood.

The CDR3 protein is CASSQILGQAGDEQFF. The CDR3 DNA is TGTGCCAGCAGCCAAATCCTGGGACAGGCAGGAGATGAGCAGTTCTTC. The chain has TRBV7-8 and TRBJ2-1; TRBD1 aligns across 8 bases. Germline CDR1 SGHVS, CDR2 FQNEAQ. The CDR3 sequence is 16 residues long. V shed 5 bases and J 8 bases; nucleotides not matched to a gene: 14. Full variable domain (remainder filled in from reference TRBV7-8 and TRBJ2-1): GAGVSQSPRYKVAKRGQDVALRCDPISGHVSLFWYQQALGQGPEFLTYFQNEAQLDKSGLPSDRFFAERPEGSVSTLKIQRTQQEDSAVYLCASSQILGQAGDEQFFGPGTRLTVL.